The source of this TCR beta chain is a study of technical replicates of blood from a few donors. The germline V and J ends were trimmed by 3 bases and 10 bases, with 18 bases remaining between them. The CDR3 totals 13 residues. Germline V gene data show CDR1 as SQVTM and CDR2 as ANQGSEA. Only in-frame clones appear in the TCRdb table, and some are missing; sequencing was by immunoSEQ multiplex PCR. This sample has roughly 80,000 clones, with 85% to 95% found just once. The chain combines TRBV29-1 with TRBJ1-2, with D tentatively TRBD1 (6 bases). The sequencing sample was made of T cells isolated from PBMCs. This TCR came from a human donor in good health. CDR3 coding DNA: TGCAGCGTTGATCAGGGGTCGAGGATTGTCTACACCTTC. Its translation is CSVDQGSRIVYTF. The entire variable domain, with the rest obtained from reference TRBV29-1 and TRBJ1-2, is as follows: SAVISQKPSRDICQRGTSLTIQCQVDSQVTMMFWYRQQPGQSLTLIATANQGSEATYESGFVIDKFPISRPNLTFSTLTVSNMSPEDSSIYLCSVDQGSRIVYTFGSGTRLTVV.